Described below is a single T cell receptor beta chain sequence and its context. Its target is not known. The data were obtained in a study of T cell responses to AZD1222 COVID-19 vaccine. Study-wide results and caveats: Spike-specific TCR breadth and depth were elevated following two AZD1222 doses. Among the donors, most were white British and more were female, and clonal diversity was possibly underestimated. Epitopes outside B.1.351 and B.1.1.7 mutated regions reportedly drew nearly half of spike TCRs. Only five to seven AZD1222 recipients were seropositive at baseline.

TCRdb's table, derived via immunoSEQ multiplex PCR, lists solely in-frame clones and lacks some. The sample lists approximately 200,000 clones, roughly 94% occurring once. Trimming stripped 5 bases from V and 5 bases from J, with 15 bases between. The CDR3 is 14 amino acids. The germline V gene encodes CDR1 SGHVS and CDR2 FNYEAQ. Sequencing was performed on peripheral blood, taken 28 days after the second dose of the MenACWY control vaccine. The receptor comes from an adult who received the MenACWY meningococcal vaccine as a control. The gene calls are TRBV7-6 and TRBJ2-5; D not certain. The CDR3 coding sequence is TGTGCCAGCAGCCGGGCTTTACAAACGGAGACCCAGTACTTC. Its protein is CASSRALQTETQYF.